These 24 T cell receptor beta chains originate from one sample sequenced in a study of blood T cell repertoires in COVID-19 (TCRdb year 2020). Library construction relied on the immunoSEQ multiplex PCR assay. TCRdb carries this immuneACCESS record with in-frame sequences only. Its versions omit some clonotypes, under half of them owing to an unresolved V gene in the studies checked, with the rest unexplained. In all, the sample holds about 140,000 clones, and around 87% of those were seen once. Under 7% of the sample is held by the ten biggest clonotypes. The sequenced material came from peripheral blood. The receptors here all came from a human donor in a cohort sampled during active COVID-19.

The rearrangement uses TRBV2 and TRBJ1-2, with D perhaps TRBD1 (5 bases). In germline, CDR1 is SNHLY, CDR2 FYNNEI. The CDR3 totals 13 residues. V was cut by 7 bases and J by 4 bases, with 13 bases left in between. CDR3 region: CASTRREGYGYTF. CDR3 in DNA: TGTGCCAGCACTCGCAGGGAGGGCTATGGCTACACCTTC.

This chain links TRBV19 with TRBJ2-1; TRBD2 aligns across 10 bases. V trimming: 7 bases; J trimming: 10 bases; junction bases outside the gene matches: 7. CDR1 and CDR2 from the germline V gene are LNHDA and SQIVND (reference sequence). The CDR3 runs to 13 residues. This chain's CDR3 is CASTPLAGEEQFF. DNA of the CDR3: TGTGCCAGTACCCCTCTAGCGGGAGAAGAGCAGTTCTTC.

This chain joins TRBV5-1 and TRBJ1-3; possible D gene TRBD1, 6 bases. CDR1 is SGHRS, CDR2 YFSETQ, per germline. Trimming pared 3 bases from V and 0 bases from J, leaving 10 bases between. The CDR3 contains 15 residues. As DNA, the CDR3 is TGCGCCAGCAGCTACGACAGGCCCTCTGGAAACACCATATATTTT. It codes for CASSYDRPSGNTIYF. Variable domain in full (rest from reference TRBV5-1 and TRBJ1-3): KAGVTQTPRYLIKTRGQQVTLSCSPISGHRSVSWYQQTPGQGLQFLFEYFSETQRNKGNFPGRFSGRQFSNSRSEMNVSTLELGDSALYLCASSYDRPSGNTIYFGEGSWLTVV.

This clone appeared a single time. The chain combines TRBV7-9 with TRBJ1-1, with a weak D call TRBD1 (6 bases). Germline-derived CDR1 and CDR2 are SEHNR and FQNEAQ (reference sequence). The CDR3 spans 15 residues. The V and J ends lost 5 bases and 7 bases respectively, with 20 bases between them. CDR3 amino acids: CASSPIGTSSSEAFF. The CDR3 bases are TGTGCCAGCAGCCCGATTGGGACATCTAGCAGTGAAGCTTTCTTT. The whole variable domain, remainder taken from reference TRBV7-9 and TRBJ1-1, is DTGVSQNPRHKITKRGQNVTFRCDPISEHNRLYWYRQTLGQGPEFLTYFQNEAQLEKSRLLSDRFSAERPKGSFSTLEIQRTEQGDSAMYLCASSPIGTSSSEAFFGQGTRLTVV.

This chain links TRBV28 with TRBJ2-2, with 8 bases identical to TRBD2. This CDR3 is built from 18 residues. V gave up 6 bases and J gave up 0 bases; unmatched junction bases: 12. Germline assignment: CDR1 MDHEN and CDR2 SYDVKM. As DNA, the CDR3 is TGTGCCAGCAGCCATATAGAAACTAGCGGAGCGAACACCGGGGAGCTGTTTTTT. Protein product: CASSHIETSGANTGELFF.

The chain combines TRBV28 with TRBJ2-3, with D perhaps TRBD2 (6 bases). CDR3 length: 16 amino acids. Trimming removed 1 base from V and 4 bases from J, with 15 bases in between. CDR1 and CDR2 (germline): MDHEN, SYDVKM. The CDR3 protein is CASSLLGAGGADTQYF. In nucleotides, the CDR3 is TGTGCCAGCAGTTTATTAGGCGCCGGCGGGGCAGATACGCAGTATTTT.

The CDR3 here is CASIRLSEAFF. In DNA form, the CDR3 reads TGTGCCAGCATTCGCCTTAGTGAAGCTTTCTTT. The rearrangement joins TRBV6-5 to TRBJ1-1, with D unclear. Between the trimmed V and J ends, which lost 7 bases and 7 bases, there was a span of 10 bases. The CDR3 spans 11 residues. In germline, CDR1 is MNHEY, CDR2 SVGAGI.

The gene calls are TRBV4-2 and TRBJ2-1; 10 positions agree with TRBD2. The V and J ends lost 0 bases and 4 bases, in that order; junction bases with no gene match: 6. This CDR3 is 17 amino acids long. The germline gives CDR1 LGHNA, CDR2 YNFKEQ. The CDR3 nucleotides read TGTGCCAGCAGCCAAGAAGGTGATAGCGGGGGGTACAATGAGCAGTTCTTC. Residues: CASSQEGDSGGYNEQFF.

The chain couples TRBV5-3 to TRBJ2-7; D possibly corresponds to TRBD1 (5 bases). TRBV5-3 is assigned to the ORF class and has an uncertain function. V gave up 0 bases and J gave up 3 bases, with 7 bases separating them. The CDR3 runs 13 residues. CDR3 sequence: CARSLETVYEQYF. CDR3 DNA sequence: TGTGCCAGAAGCTTGGAGACAGTCTACGAGCAGTACTTC.

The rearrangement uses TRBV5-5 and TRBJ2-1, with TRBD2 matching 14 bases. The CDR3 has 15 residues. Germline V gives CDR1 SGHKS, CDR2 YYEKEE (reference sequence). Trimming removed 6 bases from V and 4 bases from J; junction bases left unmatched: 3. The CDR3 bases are TGTGCCAGCACGGGACTAGCGGGAGTGTACAATGAGCAGTTCTTC. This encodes CASTGLAGVYNEQFF.

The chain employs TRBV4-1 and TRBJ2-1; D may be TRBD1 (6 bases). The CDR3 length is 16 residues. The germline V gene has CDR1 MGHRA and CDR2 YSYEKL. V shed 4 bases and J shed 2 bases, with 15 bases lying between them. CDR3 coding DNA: TGCGCCAGCAGCCTCGCAAGACAGGCAACCTACAATGAGCAGTTCTTC. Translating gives CASSLARQATYNEQFF.

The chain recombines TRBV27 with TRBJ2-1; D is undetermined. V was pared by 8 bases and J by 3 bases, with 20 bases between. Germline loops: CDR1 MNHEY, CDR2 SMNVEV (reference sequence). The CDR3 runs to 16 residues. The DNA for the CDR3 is TGTGCCAGCGCTACGAAACCATTTACCCTCTACAATGAGCAGTTCTTC. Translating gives CASATKPFTLYNEQFF.

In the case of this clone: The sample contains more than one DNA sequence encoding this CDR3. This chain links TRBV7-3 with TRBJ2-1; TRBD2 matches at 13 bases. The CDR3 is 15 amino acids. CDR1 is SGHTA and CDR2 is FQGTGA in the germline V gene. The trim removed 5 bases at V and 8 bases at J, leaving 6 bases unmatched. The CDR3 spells CASSLGTSGVDEQFF. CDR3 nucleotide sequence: TGTGCCAGCAGCCTTGGGACTAGCGGGGTGGATGAGCAGTTCTTC.

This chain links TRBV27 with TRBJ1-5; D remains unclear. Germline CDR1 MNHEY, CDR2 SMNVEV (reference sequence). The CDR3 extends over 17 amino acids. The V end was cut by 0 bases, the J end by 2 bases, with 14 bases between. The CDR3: CASSLSISGLGNQPQHF. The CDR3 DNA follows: TGTGCCAGCAGTTTATCGATAAGTGGGCTTGGCAATCAGCCCCAGCATTTT.

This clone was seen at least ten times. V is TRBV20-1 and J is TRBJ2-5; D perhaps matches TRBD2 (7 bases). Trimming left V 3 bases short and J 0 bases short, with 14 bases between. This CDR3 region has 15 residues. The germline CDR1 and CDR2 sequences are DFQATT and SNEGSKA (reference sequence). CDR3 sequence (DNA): TGCAGTGCTAGTAGGGGGGAGGGTTACCAAGAGACCCAGTACTTC. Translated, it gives CSASRGEGYQETQYF.

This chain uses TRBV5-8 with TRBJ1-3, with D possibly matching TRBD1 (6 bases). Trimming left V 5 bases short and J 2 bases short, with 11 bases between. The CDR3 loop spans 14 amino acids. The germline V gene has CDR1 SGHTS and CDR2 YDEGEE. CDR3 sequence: CASRYRVTGNTIYF. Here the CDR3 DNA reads TGTGCCAGCAGATACAGGGTAACTGGAAACACCATATATTTT. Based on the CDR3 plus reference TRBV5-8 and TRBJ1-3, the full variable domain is EAGVTQSPTHLIKTRGQQATLRCSPISGHTSVYWYQQALGLGLQFLLWYDEGEERNRGNFPPRFSGRQFPNYSSELNVNALELEDSALYLCASRYRVTGNTIYFGEGSWLTVV.

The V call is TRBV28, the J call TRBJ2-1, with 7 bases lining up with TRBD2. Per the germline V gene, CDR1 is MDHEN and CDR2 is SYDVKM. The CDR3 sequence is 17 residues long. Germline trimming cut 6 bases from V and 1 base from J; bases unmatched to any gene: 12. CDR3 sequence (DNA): TGTGCCAGCAGCCCCTCCGCGGCGGGAGCGTCCTACAATGAGCAGTTCTTC. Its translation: CASSPSAAGASYNEQFF.

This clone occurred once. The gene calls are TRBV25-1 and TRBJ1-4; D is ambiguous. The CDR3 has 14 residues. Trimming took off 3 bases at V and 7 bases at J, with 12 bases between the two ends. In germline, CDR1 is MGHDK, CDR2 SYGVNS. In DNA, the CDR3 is TGTGCCAGCAGTGACCCGACCACGGGTGAAAAACTGTTTTTT. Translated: CASSDPTTGEKLFF.

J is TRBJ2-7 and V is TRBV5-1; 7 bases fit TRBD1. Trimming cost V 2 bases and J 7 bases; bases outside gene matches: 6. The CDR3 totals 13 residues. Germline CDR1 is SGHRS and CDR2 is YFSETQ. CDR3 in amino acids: CASSFDRDGEQYF. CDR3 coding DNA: TGCGCCAGCAGCTTCGACAGGGATGGGGAGCAGTACTTC.

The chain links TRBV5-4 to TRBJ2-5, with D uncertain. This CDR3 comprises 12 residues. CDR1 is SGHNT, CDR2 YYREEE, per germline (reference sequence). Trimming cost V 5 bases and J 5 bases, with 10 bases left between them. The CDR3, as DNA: TGTGCCAGCAGGCCCCACGGGGAGACCCAGTACTTC. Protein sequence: CASRPHGETQYF.

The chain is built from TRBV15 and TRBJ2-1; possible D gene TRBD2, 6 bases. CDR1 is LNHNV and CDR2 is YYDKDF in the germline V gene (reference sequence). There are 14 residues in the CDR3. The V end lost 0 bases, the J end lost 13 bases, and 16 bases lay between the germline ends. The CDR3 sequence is CATSRDFGTSEQFF. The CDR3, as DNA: TGTGCCACCAGCAGAGACTTTGGGACTTCCGAACAGTTCTTC.

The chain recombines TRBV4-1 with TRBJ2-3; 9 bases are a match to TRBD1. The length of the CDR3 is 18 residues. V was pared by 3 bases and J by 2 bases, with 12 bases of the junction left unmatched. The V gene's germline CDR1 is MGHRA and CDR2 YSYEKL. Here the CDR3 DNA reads TGCGCCAGCAGCCAGGAACCCGGGACACAGGGGGCCACAGATACGCAGTATTTT. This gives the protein CASSQEPGTQGATDTQYF.

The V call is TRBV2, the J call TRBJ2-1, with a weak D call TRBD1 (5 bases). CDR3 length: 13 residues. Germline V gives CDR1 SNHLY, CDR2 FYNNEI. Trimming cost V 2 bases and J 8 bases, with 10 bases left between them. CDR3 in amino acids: CASSEIGVHEQFF. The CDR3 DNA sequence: TGTGCCAGCAGTGAAATAGGGGTTCATGAGCAGTTCTTC.

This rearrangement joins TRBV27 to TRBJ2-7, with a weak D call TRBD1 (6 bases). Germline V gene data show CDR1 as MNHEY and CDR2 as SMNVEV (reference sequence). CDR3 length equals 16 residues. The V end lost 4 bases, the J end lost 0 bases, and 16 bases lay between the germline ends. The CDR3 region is CASSSLRTVNSYEQYF. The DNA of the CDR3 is TGTGCCAGCAGTTCTCTACGGACAGTGAACTCCTACGAGCAGTACTTC.